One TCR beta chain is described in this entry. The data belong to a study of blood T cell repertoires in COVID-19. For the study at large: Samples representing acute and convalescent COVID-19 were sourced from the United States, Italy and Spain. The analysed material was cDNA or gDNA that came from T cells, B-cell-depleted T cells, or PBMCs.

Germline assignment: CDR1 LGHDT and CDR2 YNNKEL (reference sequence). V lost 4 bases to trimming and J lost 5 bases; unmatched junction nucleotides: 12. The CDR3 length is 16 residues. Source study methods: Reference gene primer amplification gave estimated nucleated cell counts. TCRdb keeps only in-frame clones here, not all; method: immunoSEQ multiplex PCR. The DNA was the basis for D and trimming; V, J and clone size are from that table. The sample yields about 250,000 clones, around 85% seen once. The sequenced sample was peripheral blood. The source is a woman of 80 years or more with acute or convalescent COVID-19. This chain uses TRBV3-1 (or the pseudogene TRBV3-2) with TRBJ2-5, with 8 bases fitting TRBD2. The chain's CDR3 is CASSPGLAGPVETQYF. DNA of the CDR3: TGTGCCAGCAGCCCTGGACTAGCAGGCCCCGTTGAGACCCAGTACTTC.